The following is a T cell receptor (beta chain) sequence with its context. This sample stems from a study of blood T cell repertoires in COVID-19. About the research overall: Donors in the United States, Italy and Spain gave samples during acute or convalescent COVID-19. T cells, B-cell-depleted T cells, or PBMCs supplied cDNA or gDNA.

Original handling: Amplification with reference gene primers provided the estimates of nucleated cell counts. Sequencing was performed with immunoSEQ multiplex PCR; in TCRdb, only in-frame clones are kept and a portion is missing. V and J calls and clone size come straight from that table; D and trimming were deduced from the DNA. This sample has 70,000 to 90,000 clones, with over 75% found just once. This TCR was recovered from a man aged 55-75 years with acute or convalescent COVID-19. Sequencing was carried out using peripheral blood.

The DNA of the CDR3 is TGCAGTGCTAGTTCCAGGGGAGTTGTCTATGGCTACACCTTC. It specifies CSASSRGVVYGYTF. The V gene is TRBV20-1, the J gene TRBJ1-2, with TRBD1 as a possible D gene (6 bases). V was pared by 3 bases and J by 4 bases, with 15 bases between. This CDR3 region has 14 residues. CDR1 is DFQATT, CDR2 SNEGSKA, per germline (reference sequence).